This T cell receptor (beta chain) was profiled in a study of T cell clonality in common variable immunodeficiency. This clone was seen at least ten times. Its target is unknown. The read ends 3 residues before the CDR3 terminus; that terminus is restored from the germline J gene. Germline trimming cut 5 bases from V and 4 bases from J; bases unmatched to any gene: 8. CDR3 length: 14 amino acids. CDR1 and CDR2 (germline): GTSNPN, SVGIG (reference sequence). TCRdb's copy holds only in-frame clones and misses some; the assay was immunoSEQ multiplex PCR. Observed are approximately 28,000 clones, no singletons, with the top ten taking under 3.5%. Whole-study findings and limits: In common variable immunodeficiency, TCR beta chains reportedly carried fewer deletions and N-nucleotide insertions.

The chain uses TRBV30 and TRBJ2-1, with TRBD2 matching 7 bases. Sequences were obtained from peripheral blood mononuclear cells. This clonotype was sampled from a human donor with common variable immunodeficiency. The CDR3 region is CAWEGGEGYNEQFF. The CDR3 bases that were read are TGTGCCTGGGAGGGAGGGGAGGGTTACAATGAG. The full variable domain, completed using reference TRBV30 and TRBJ2-1, is SQTIHQWPATLVQPVGSPLSLECTVEGTSNPNLYWYRQAAGRGLQLLFYSVGIGQISSEVPQNLSASRPQDRQFILSSKKLLLSDSGFYLCAWEGGEGYNEQFFGPGTRLTVL.